The 8 T cell receptor beta chains below were found in one sample sequenced in a study of cytomegalovirus exposure and HLA in healthy donors. The PCR ran on 60 Vbeta and 13 Jbeta primers. The assay was immunoSEQ multiplex PCR, and TCRdb's table has in-frame clones only and misses some. The sample includes 110,000 or so clones, around 74% seen only once; the top ten take roughly 8.6%. The specimen was PBMCs. These receptors were obtained from a middle-aged woman in good health and CMV-seropositive.

The chain has TRBV7-2 and TRBJ1-6, with D unclear. V was cut by 5 bases and J by 4 bases, with 24 bases left in between. Germline lookup yields CDR1 SGHTA and CDR2 FQGNSA. The CDR3 is made up of 19 amino acids. CDR3 sequence (DNA): TGTGCCAGCAGCACGCCCTGGGCCCGGGGAACCCTTTATAATTCACCCCTCCACTTT. Amino acid sequence: CASSTPWARGTLYNSPLHF.

This sequence joins TRBV2 and TRBJ1-1, with D possibly TRBD1 on 5 matching bases. The germline V and J ends were trimmed by 6 bases and 6 bases, with 11 bases remaining between them. CDR3 length: 12 amino acids. Germline V gene data show CDR1 as SNHLY and CDR2 as FYNNEI. CDR3 sequence reads: CASRETDPEAFF. For the CDR3, the DNA is TGTGCCAGCAGAGAGACAGACCCTGAAGCTTTCTTT.

The CDR3, as DNA: TGTGCCAGCAGCCGACCTACAGGGGGCCCCACCTACGAGCAGTACTTC. Residues: CASSRPTGGPTYEQYF. V usage is TRBV7-2 and J usage is TRBJ2-7; 9 nucleotides match TRBD1. With 5 bases clipped from V and 2 bases from J, the junction kept 10 bases outside the gene matches. The CDR3 is 16 residues long. The germline gives CDR1 SGHTA, CDR2 FQGNSA. Variable domain in full (rest from reference TRBV7-2 and TRBJ2-7): GAGVSQSPSNKVTEKGKDVELRCDPISGHTALYWYRQSLGQGLEFLIYFQGNSAPDKSGLPSDRFSAERTGGSVSTLTIQRTQQEDSAVYLCASSRPTGGPTYEQYFGPGTRLTVT.

CDR3 bases: TGTGCCAGCAGTCAACTAGCGGGGCCAAAAAACATTCAGTACTTC. Its translation: CASSQLAGPKNIQYF. The gene calls are TRBV6-5 and TRBJ2-4; 10 bases are shared with TRBD2. This CDR3 is built from 15 residues. V lost 5 bases, J lost 4 bases, and 5 bases stayed unmatched. Germline V gene data show CDR1 as MNHEY and CDR2 as SVGAGI.

For the CDR3, the DNA is TGTGCCAGCAGTGATATTGCCCGGGGGAGGGAGACCCAGTACTTC. Translation gives CASSDIARGRETQYF. The rearrangement joins TRBV6-1 to TRBJ2-5, with TRBD2 as a possible D gene (6 bases). This CDR3 contains 15 residues. Germline V lookup: CDR1 MNHNS, CDR2 SASEGT. Trimming removed 3 bases at V and 5 bases at J, with 16 bases between.

CDR3 sequence: CASSLESGYEQYF. CDR3 sequence (DNA): TGTGCCAGCAGCTTAGAGTCCGGCTACGAGCAGTACTTC. The chain has TRBV11-2 and TRBJ2-7, with D unclear. The CDR3 totals 13 residues. CDR1 is SGHAT and CDR2 is FQNNGV in the germline V gene. Between the trimmed V and J ends, which lost 0 bases and 3 bases, there was a span of 6 bases.

V is TRBV7-8 and J is TRBJ2-3; tentative D call: TRBD2 (7 bases). Germline V gene sequence: CDR1 SGHVS, CDR2 FQNEAQ. The CDR3 runs 16 residues. The V end was cut by 4 bases, the J end by 4 bases, with 18 bases between. CDR3 DNA: TGTGCCAGCAGCTCCAGTTGGGGGGGGGCCGCAGATACGCAGTATTTT. Amino acid sequence: CASSSSWGGAADTQYF.

The chain links TRBV27 to TRBJ2-5, with 10 positions matching TRBD2. The germline CDR1 and CDR2 sequences are MNHEY and SMNVEV (reference sequence). This CDR3 comprises 15 residues. V dropped 2 bases and J dropped 4; count of bases not matched to a gene: 4. The CDR3 DNA sequence: TGTGCCAGCAGTTTACTCGGGACTAGCGTAGAGACCCAGTACTTC. Protein product: CASSLLGTSVETQYF.